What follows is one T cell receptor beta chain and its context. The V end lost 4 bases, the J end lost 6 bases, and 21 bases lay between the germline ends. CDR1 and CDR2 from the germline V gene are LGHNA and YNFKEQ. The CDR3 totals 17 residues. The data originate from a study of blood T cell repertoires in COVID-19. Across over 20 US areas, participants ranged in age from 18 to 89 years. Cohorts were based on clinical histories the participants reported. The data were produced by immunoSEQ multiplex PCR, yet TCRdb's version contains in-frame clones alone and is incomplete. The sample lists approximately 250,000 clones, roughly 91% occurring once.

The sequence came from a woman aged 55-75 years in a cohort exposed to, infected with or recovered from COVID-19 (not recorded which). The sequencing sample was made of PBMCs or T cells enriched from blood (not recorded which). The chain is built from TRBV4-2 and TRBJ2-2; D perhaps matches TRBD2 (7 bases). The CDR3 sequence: CASSPWEGERGSGELFF. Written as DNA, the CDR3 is TGTGCCAGCAGCCCCTGGGAGGGGGAGCGCGGTTCCGGGGAGCTGTTTTTT.